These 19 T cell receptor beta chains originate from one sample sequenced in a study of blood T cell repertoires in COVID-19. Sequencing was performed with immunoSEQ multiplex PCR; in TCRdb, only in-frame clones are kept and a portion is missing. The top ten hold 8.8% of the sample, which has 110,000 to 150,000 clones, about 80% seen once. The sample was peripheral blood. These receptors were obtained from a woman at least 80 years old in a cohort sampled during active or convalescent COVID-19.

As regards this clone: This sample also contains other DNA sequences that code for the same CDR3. CDR3 amino acids: CASSEGLAGAKNIQYF. CDR3 in DNA: TGTGCCAGCAGTGAAGGTCTAGCGGGGGCCAAAAACATTCAGTACTTC. The chain has TRBV2 and TRBJ2-4, with 9 positions matching TRBD2. The CDR3 length is 16 residues. V trimming: 1 base; J trimming: 1 base; junction bases outside the gene matches: 2. Germline V gene lookup returns CDR1 SNHLY and CDR2 FYNNEI. Together with reference TRBV2 and TRBJ2-4, the CDR3 gives the full variable domain: EPEVTQTPSHQVTQMGQEVILRCVPISNHLYFYWYRQILGQKVEFLVSFYNNEISEKSEIFDDQFSVERPDGSNFTLKIRSTKLEDSAMYFCASSEGLAGAKNIQYFGAGTRLSVL.

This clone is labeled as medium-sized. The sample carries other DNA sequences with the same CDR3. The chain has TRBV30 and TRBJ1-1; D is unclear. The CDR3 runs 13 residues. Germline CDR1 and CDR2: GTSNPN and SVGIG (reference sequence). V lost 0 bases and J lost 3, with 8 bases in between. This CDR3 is CAWSVSQDTEAFF. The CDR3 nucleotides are TGTGCCTGGAGTGTAAGTCAGGACACTGAAGCTTTCTTT.

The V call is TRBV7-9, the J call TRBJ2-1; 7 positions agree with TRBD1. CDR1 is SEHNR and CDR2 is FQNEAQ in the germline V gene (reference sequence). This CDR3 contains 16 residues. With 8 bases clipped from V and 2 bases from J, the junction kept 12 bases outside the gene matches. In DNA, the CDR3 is TGTGCCAGCTGCACACCGGGACAGCGAGCCTACAATGAGCAGTTCTTC. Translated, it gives CASCTPGQRAYNEQFF.

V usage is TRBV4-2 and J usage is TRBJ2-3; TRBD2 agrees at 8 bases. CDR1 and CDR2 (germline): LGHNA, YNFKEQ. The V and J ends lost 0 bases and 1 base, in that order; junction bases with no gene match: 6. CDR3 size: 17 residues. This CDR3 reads CASSQDLWRGGTDTQYF. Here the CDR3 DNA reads TGTGCCAGCAGCCAAGATCTTTGGCGGGGGGGCACAGATACGCAGTATTTT.

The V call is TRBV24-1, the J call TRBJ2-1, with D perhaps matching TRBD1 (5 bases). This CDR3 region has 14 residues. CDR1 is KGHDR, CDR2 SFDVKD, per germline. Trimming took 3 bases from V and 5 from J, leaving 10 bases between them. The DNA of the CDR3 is TGTGCCACCAGTGATCCCACAGGTAACAATGAGCAGTTCTTC. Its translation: CATSDPTGNNEQFF.

Here the CDR3 DNA reads TGTGCCAGTAGCCGACAGATGAACACTGAAGCTTTCTTT. It is translated as CASSRQMNTEAFF. V and J are TRBV19 and TRBJ1-1; D might be TRBD1 (5 bases). Deletions cut 6 bases from V and 0 bases from J, with 8 bases between. Germline V gene data show CDR1 as LNHDA and CDR2 as SQIVND (reference sequence). The CDR3 consists of 13 residues.

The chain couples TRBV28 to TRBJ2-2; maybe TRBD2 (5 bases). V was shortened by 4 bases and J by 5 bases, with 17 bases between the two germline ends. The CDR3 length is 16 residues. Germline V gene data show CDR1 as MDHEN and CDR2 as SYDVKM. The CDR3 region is CASSSRLTRRTGELFF. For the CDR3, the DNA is TGTGCCAGCAGTTCTAGACTAACGCGTCGGACCGGGGAGCTGTTTTTT.

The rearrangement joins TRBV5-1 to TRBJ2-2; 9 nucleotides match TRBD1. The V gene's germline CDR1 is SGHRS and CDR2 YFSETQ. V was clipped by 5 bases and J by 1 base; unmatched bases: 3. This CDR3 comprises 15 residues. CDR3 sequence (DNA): TGCGCCAGCAGTTGGGACAGGGTGAACACCGGGGAGCTGTTTTTT. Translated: CASSWDRVNTGELFF.

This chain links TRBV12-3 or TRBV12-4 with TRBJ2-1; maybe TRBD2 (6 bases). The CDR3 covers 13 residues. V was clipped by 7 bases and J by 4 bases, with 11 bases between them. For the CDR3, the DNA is TGTGCCAGCACTGTCGCGGGATACAATGAGCAGTTCTTC. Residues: CASTVAGYNEQFF.

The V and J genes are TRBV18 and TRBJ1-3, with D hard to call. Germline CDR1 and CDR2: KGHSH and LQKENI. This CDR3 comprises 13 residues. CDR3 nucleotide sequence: TGTGTCTCGCGGGAAGGCTCTGGAAACACCATATATTTT. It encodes CVSREGSGNTIYF. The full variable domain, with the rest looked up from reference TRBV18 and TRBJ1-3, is NAGVMQNPRHLVRRRGQEARLRCSPMKGHSHVYWYRQLPEEGLKFMVYLQKENIIDESGMPKERFSAEFPKEGPSILRIQQVVRGDSAAYFCVSREGSGNTIYFGEGSWLTVV.

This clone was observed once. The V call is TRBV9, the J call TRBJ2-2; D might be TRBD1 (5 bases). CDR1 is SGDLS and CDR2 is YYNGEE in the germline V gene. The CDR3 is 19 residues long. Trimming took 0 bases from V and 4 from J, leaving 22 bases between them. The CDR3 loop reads CASSVDLHAASRVTGELFF. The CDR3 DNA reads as TGTGCCAGCAGCGTAGACTTACACGCAGCCAGCAGGGTCACCGGGGAGCTGTTTTTT. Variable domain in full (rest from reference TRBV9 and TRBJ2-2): DSGVTQTPKHLITATGQRVTLRCSPRSGDLSVYWYQQSLDQGLQFLIQYYNGEERAKGNILERFSAQQFPDLHSELNLSSLELGDSALYFCASSVDLHAASRVTGELFFGEGSRLTVL.

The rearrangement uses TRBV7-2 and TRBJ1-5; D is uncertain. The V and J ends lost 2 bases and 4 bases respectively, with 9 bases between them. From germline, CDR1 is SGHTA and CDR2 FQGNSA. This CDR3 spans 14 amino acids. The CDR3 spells CASSLMGRNQPQHF. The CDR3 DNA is TGTGCCAGCAGCTTAATGGGGAGAAATCAGCCCCAGCATTTT.

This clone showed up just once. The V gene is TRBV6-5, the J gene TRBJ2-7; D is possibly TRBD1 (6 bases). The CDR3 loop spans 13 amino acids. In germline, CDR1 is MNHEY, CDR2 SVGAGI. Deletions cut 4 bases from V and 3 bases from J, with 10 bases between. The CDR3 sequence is CASSSGGLYEQYF. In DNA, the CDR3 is TGTGCCAGCAGTTCTGGGGGCCTCTACGAGCAGTACTTC.

For the CDR3, the DNA is TGTGCCAGCAGCTTAGCCCTCGGGAACACTGAAGCTTTCTTT. Its protein product is CASSLALGNTEAFF. The chain couples TRBV7-9 to TRBJ1-1; D unclear. The CDR3 has 14 amino acids. V was clipped by 0 bases and J by 1 base, with 6 bases between them. Per germline, CDR1 SEHNR and CDR2 FQNEAQ (reference sequence). The whole variable domain, remainder taken from reference TRBV7-9 and TRBJ1-1, is DTGVSQNPRHKITKRGQNVTFRCDPISEHNRLYWYRQTLGQGPEFLTYFQNEAQLEKSRLLSDRFSAERPKGSFSTLEIQRTEQGDSAMYLCASSLALGNTEAFFGQGTRLTVV.

The CDR3 is CASSLAGRTGLNEQFF. In DNA, the CDR3 is TGCGCCAGCAGCTTGGCCGGGAGGACAGGGTTGAATGAGCAGTTCTTC. The chain uses TRBV5-1 and TRBJ2-1; perhaps TRBD1 as D (8 bases). The germline V gene has CDR1 SGHRS and CDR2 YFSETQ. This CDR3 is built from 16 residues. Between the trimmed V and J ends, which lost 0 bases and 7 bases, there was a span of 17 bases.

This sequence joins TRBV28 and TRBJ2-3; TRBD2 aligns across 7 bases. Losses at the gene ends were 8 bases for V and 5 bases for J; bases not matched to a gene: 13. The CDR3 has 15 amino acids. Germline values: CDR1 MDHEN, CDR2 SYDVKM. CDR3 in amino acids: CASGRDSPGVDTQYF. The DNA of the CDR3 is TGTGCCAGCGGGAGGGACTCGCCGGGAGTAGATACGCAGTATTTT.

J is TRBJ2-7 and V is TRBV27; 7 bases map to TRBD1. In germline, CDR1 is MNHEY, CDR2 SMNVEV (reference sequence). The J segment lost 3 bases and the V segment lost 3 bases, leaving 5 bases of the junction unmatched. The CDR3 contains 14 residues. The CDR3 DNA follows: TGTGCCAGCAGTTTTCGGCAGGGGGACTACGAGCAGTACTTC. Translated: CASSFRQGDYEQYF.

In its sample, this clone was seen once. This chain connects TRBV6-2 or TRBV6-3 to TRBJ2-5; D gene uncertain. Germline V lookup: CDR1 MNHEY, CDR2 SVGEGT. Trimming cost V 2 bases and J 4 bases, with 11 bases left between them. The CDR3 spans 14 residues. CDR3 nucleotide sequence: TGTGCCAGCAGTTACGCCCTGCCGGGAGAGACCCAGTACTTC. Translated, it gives CASSYALPGETQYF.

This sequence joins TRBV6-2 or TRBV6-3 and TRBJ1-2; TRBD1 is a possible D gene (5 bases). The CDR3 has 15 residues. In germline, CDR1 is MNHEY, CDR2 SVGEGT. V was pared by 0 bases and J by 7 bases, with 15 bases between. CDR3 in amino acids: CASSYSAREGVGYTF. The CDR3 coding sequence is TGTGCCAGCAGTTACTCGGCCAGGGAGGGTGTTGGCTACACCTTC.